These T cell receptor beta chains were read from a single sample in a study of T cells in tuberculosis. The method was immunoSEQ multiplex PCR; TCRdb's version includes in-frame clones alone and lacks a portion of them. The sample comprises roughly 40,000 clones, roughly 96% of which are singletons, and 3% to 4% rests with the top ten. The sequencing input was PBMCs. The receptors originated from a donor aged 10-29 years with latent tuberculosis or without tuberculosis infection. The CDR3 runs from the conserved cysteine through the conserved F or W. The order of the fields is J gene, D gene, V gene, clone size, CDR3 length, CDR3 DNA, CDR3 protein. A D gene is named only where the DNA matches it firmly. Expanded clones are given a class, and other clones once, few, many or no size at all.

>TRBJ2-1|TRBD2|TRBV4-3|NA|17
TGCGCCAGCAGCCAAGATCTGGCTAGCGGGTCCTACAATGAGCAGTTCTTC
CASSQDLASGSYNEQFF
>TRBJ1-2|NA|TRBV9|NA|15
TGTGCCAGCAGCGTAGAACAGGACAAAGGCTATGGCTACACCTTC
CASSVEQDKGYGYTF
>TRBJ1-1|NA|TRBV19|NA|16
TGTGCCAGTAGTACCACCGGGATTCGGGGTCGGACTGAAGCTTTCTTT
CASSTTGIRGRTEAFF
>TRBJ2-7|NA|TRBV6-6|NA|12
TGTGCCAGCAGCCTAGACTCCTACGAGCAGTACTTC
CASSLDSYEQYF
>TRBJ1-1|NA|TRBV28|NA|13
TGTGCCAGCAGTTTATCAGTGAACACTGAAGCTTTCTTT
CASSLSVNTEAFF
>TRBJ2-7|NA|TRBV20-1|NA|11
TGCAGGCCGGCAGGGACCTACGAGCAGTACTTC
CRPAGTYEQYF
>TRBJ2-2|TRBD1|TRBV4-3|NA|17
TGCGCCAGCAGCCAAACCGGGACAGGGGCGAACACCGGGGAGCTGTTTTTT
CASSQTGTGANTGELFF
>TRBJ2-5|TRBD2|TRBV29-1|NA|12
TGCAGCACCGGGGGGGCAGAGGAGACCCAGTACTTC
CSTGGAEETQYF
>TRBJ2-1|TRBD1|TRBV6-5|NA|15
TGTGCCAGCAGCCTTCAGGGGGCAGGATACAATGAGCAGTTCTTC
CASSLQGAGYNEQFF
>TRBJ1-1|NA|TRBV4-3|NA|16
TGCGCCAGCAGCCAAGAGAGTGAGACAGAAAACACTGAAGCTTTCTTT
CASSQESETENTEAFF
>TRBJ2-5|TRBD2|TRBV10-3|NA|17
TGTGCCATCAGTGAGTCCATTCTAGCGGGGGGGCCGGAGACCCAGTACTTC
CAISESILAGGPETQYF
>TRBJ2-1|TRBD2|TRBV5-1|once|15
TGCGCCAGCGCAACCGGGCCGGGGGGGAACAATGAGCAGTTCTTC
CASATGPGGNNEQFF
>TRBJ2-1|NA|TRBV19|once|15
TGTGCCAGTACCACCGGACAGATCAACTACAATGAGCAGTTCTTC
CASTTGQINYNEQFF
>TRBJ1-2|NA|TRBV28|NA|15
TGTGCCAGCCGAGCCCGGCGGGGGACACTCTATGGCTACACCTTC
CASRARRGTLYGYTF
>TRBJ2-2|TRBD1|TRBV5-1|once|16
TGCGCCAGCAGAACCGGGACAGGGACCTACACCGGGGAGCTGTTTTTT
CASRTGTGTYTGELFF
>TRBJ2-7|TRBD1|TRBV10-3|NA|16
TGTGCCATCAGTAGACAGGGTCCGAGACTCTCCTACGAGCAGTACTTC
CAISRQGPRLSYEQYF
>TRBJ1-1|NA|TRBV9|NA|14
TGTGCCAGCAGCGTAGGAGGTCCAAACACTGAAGCTTTCTTT
CASSVGGPNTEAFF
>TRBJ1-3|NA|TRBV7-9|NA|15
TGTGCCAGCAGCCTCACAGGGCTCTCTGGGAACACCATATATTTT
CASSLTGLSGNTIYF
>TRBJ2-7|NA|TRBV5-1|NA|14
TGCGCCAGCAGCTCGCCGGGATTCTCCTACGAGCAGTACTTC
CASSSPGFSYEQYF
>TRBJ2-1|TRBD1|TRBV25-1|NA|17
TGTGCCAGCTCATCTTTCTTTTTGGACAGGGAGGACAATGAGCAGTTCTTC
CASSSFFLDREDNEQFF
>TRBJ2-1|NA|TRBV11-2|NA|16
TGTGCCAGCAGCTTAGAGCGGCGGAGCTCCTACAATGAGCAGTTCTTC
CASSLERRSSYNEQFF
>TRBJ1-1|NA|TRBV14|NA|14
TGTGCCAGCAGCCCGGGGGGAGGGAACACTGAAGCTTTCTTT
CASSPGGGNTEAFF
>TRBJ2-1|NA|TRBV18|NA|16
TGTGCCAGCTCACCTACACCTCAAAGCTCCTACAATGAGCAGTTCTTC
CASSPTPQSSYNEQFF
>TRBJ1-1|NA|TRBV5-4|NA|16
TGTGCCAGCAGCGATACCTCCAGGGCCCAGAGTACTGAAGCTTTCTTT
CASSDTSRAQSTEAFF
>TRBJ2-5|TRBD1|TRBV5-4|NA|15
TGTGCCAGCAGCTTCGGACAGGGGGCTGGAGAGACCCAGTACTTC
CASSFGQGAGETQYF
>TRBJ1-1|TRBD1|TRBV7-6|NA|14
TGTGCCAGCAGCCCGACAGGGTTTTCAACTGAAGCTTTCTTT
CASSPTGFSTEAFF
>TRBJ2-1|TRBD1|TRBV14|NA|15
TGTGCCAGCAGCCGGGGACAGGGGCGGCGGAATGAGCAGTTCTTC
CASSRGQGRRNEQFF
>TRBJ1-4|NA|TRBV25-1|NA|14
TGTGCCAGCACCGGGATAGCGACTAATGAAAAACTGTTTTTT
CASTGIATNEKLFF
>TRBJ2-7|TRBD2|TRBV25-1|NA|16
TGTGCCAGCAGTGAACCCGGGACTAGCAAGAGTATCGAGCAGTACTTC
CASSEPGTSKSIEQYF
>TRBJ2-2|TRBD1|TRBV4-1|NA|13
TGCGCCAGCAGCCAGACAGGGACCGGGGAGCTGTTTTTT
CASSQTGTGELFF
>TRBJ2-1|NA|TRBV7-8|NA|15
TGTGCCAGCAGCTTTCGTCTAGTAGTTGCCCATGAGCAGTTCTTC
CASSFRLVVAHEQFF
>TRBJ1-2|NA|TRBV5-5|NA|17
TGTGCCAGCAGCAAGTCAGATCGGACAGCAACTAACTATGGCTACACCTTC
CASSKSDRTATNYGYTF
>TRBJ1-4|TRBD1|TRBV25-1|NA|16
TGTGCCAGCAGTGAACGGGACAGTCGGACTAATGAAAAACTGTTTTTT
CASSERDSRTNEKLFF
>TRBJ1-1|TRBD1|TRBV6-1|NA|15
TGTGCCAGCAGTGATCAGGGGGCCTTCGTCACTGAAGCTTTCTTT
CASSDQGAFVTEAFF
>TRBJ1-3|NA|TRBV5-4|NA|17
TGTGCCAGCAGCTTAAGATTGACGGGGGTCTCTGGAAACACCATATATTTT
CASSLRLTGVSGNTIYF
>TRBJ2-5|TRBD2|TRBV6-5|NA|15
TGTGCCAGCAGTCTACTAGCGATAACTCAAGAGACCCAGTACTTC
CASSLLAITQETQYF
>TRBJ2-7|TRBD1|TRBV27|NA|14
TGTGCCAGCAGCCCCAGGGACAGCCGGACCCAGCAGTACTTC
CASSPRDSRTQQYF
>TRBJ2-5|TRBD1|TRBV7-2|NA|14
TGTGCCAGCAGCCTACGGACAGGAGGCGAGACCCAGTACTTC
CASSLRTGGETQYF
>TRBJ1-1|TRBD1|TRBV29-1|NA|13
TGCAGCGTTGTCCGGGACAGGGAGACTGAAGCTTTCTTT
CSVVRDRETEAFF
>TRBJ1-2|NA|TRBV5-6|NA|14
TGTGCCAGCAGCTTGGTGTCCTCTAACTATGGCTACACCTTC
CASSLVSSNYGYTF
>TRBJ1-1|NA|TRBV5-1|NA|15
TGCGCCAGCAGCCTTTACATCAGATCCGACACTGAAGCTTTCTTT
CASSLYIRSDTEAFF
>TRBJ2-2|TRBD2|TRBV27|NA|16
TGTGCCAGCAGTTCACTAGCGGGGGTGAACACCGGGGAGCTGTTTTTT
CASSSLAGVNTGELFF
>TRBJ2-6|NA|TRBV5-1|NA|16
TGCGCCAGCAGCCGTATCACAGGATCTGGGGCCAACGTCCTGACTTTC
CASSRITGSGANVLTF
>TRBJ2-7|TRBD1|TRBV4-1|NA|14
TGCGCCAGCAGCGGTGGACAGGGGCCCTACGAGCAGTACTTC
CASSGGQGPYEQYF
>TRBJ2-3|TRBD2|TRBV4-1|NA|17
TGCGCCAGCAGGCCTATCAAGACTAGCGGGGGGGCAGATACGCAGTATTTT
CASRPIKTSGGADTQYF
>TRBJ1-2|TRBD1|TRBV10-3|NA|18
TGTGCCCTATCAGTGGCGCTTGGGGGACAGGGTACTCCTTATGGCTACACCTTC
CALSVALGGQGTPYGYTF
>TRBJ1-3|TRBD1|TRBV6-5|once|15
TGTGCCAGCAGCAACTCCGGGACAGGGGGAAACACCATATATTTT
CASSNSGTGGNTIYF
>TRBJ1-5|NA|TRBV19|NA|16
TGTGCCAGTTCCACCGGGACAATTAATAGCAATCAGCCCCAGCATTTT
CASSTGTINSNQPQHF